Listed here is a single T cell receptor beta chain. This sample was taken from a study of technical replicates of blood from a handful of donors. This CDR3 is built from 13 residues. CDR1 and CDR2 (germline): MNHEY, SMNVEV (reference sequence). The trim removed 6 bases at V and 7 bases at J, leaving 8 bases unmatched. Produced via immunoSEQ multiplex PCR; TCRdb's table is partial and in-frame only. The repertoire holds about 100,000 clones, just under 95% seen once, with 0.34% in the top ten. The rearrangement uses TRBV27 and TRBJ1-2; TRBD1 agrees at 7 bases. The receptor comes from a human donor in good health. Sequencing was done on a sample of T cells isolated from PBMCs. The CDR3 is CASRQGLLGGYTF. The CDR3 DNA follows: TGTGCCAGCAGACAGGGGCTTTTAGGTGGCTACACCTTC.